The T cell receptor beta chain described here comes from a study of T cells in women clearing cervical HPV infection. The wider study: Case blood was drawn when the lesion was first found; control blood after infection became undetectable.

Sequencing used immunoSEQ multiplex PCR; TCRdb keeps in-frame clones, though not all of them. The sample has tens of thousands of clones. Concerning this clone: Its cognate antigen is unknown. Read coverage stops 3 residues before the CDR3 terminus; the germline J gene supplies the remainder.

Overall study results and limits: TRBV6-7 abundance was lower in cases than controls (around 0.1% versus 0.15%). Associations may precede or follow infection; HPV-specific or memory T cells were not isolated.

Trimming took 6 bases from V and 1 from J; bases not matched to a gene: 1. CDR3 length equals 13 residues. Germline assignment: CDR1 SGHTA and CDR2 FQGNSA. Sequencing was carried out using blood buffy coat. The chain links TRBV7-2 to TRBJ2-7; 9 positions agree with TRBD1. This receptor was obtained from a woman between 18 and 70 years old with a cervical HPV16 infection that either progressed to CIN3+ or cleared (not recorded which). The CDR3 loop is CASRQGASYEQYF. Partial CDR3 DNA: TGTGCCAGCAGACAGGGGGCATCCTACGAG.